The present TCR beta chain was sequenced within a study of T cells in Graves' hyperthyroidism and ophthalmopathy. Study-level points and caveats: Stable hyperthyroidism and ophthalmopathy were separated using 13 V-J signatures. Most expanded thyroid clonotypes above 0.001 also appeared in blood.

RNA transcripts were the template for amplifying TCR beta CDR3 regions. The HTBI primer set drove a first-round RT-PCR of the TCR CDR3. MiXCR was run by TCRdb on the multiplex PCR reads, yielding one entry per CDR3 protein. The table records approximately 870,000 distinct CDR3 sequences, 38% of them present only once. With regard to this clonotype: Its matching antigen is unknown.

Uncontrolled infection, other autoimmune disease, pregnancy or lactation barred patients from enrollment. Fresh peripheral blood, approximately 9.7 ml, was the source of the PBMCs. In germline, CDR1 is ENHRY, CDR2 SYGVKD. V was pared by 5 bases and J by 4 bases, with 17 bases between. The CDR3 extends over 15 amino acids. The receptor was isolated from a man between 18 and 35 years old with Graves' hyperthyroidism. The specimen sequenced was blood. The chain combines TRBV10-3 with TRBJ1-2, with D possibly TRBD1 on 6 matching bases. DNA of the CDR3: TGTGCCATCAGTCCTCGGACAGTCCTAGGCTATGGCTACACCTTC. Protein sequence: CAISPRTVLGYGYTF.